These 8 T cell receptor beta chains share one sample of origin, sequenced in a study of blood T cell repertoires in COVID-19. Some clones are missing from TCRdb's copy, which holds only in-frame ones; the method was immunoSEQ multiplex PCR. The data hold roughly 150,000 clones, with around 88% observed a single time. Sequencing used peripheral blood. The receptors here all came from a human donor in a cohort sampled during active COVID-19.

The chain links TRBV15 to TRBJ2-7, with a weak D call TRBD2 (7 bases). CDR3 length: 15 residues. Trimming stripped 1 base from V and 4 bases from J, with 14 bases between. CDR1 and CDR2 from the germline V gene are LNHNV and YYDKDF (reference sequence). Written as DNA, the CDR3 is TGTGCCACCAGCAGAGGGGGGGGGCAGGTTTACGAGCAGTACTTC. Its protein product is CATSRGGGQVYEQYF.

The V gene is TRBV6-1, the J gene TRBJ2-5; 10 positions agree with TRBD1. The CDR3 runs 15 residues. Germline V gene data show CDR1 as MNHNS and CDR2 as SASEGT. The V and J ends lost 1 base and 2 bases, in that order; junction bases with no gene match: 1. CDR3 nucleotides: TGTGCCAGCAGTGAAGGACAGGGGGCACAAGAGACCCAGTACTTC. Translation gives CASSEGQGAQETQYF.

The rearrangement links TRBV6-6 to TRBJ2-7; 9 positions match TRBD1. V was clipped by 5 bases and J by 3 bases; unmatched bases: 20. The CDR3 loop spans 19 amino acids. Germline CDR1 is MNHNY and CDR2 is SVGAGI (reference sequence). The chain's CDR3 is CASSLLRYRDRADFYEQYF. In DNA form, the CDR3 reads TGTGCCAGCAGTCTTCTACGGTACCGGGACAGGGCGGACTTCTACGAGCAGTACTTC.

This chain connects TRBV5-4 to TRBJ1-1; unclear D gene. This CDR3 is built from 16 residues. Trimming removed 0 bases at V and 1 base at J, with 13 bases between. Germline V gene lookup returns CDR1 SGHNT and CDR2 YYREEE (reference sequence). The chain's CDR3 is CASSLAKGRGNTEAFF. CDR3 DNA: TGTGCCAGCAGCTTGGCCAAAGGGAGAGGGAACACTGAAGCTTTCTTT.

This clone was seen just once. V usage is TRBV7-2 and J usage is TRBJ2-5, with a tentative D call TRBD2 (5 bases). This CDR3 has 14 residues. The germline V gene has CDR1 SGHTA and CDR2 FQGNSA. The germline V and J ends were trimmed by 1 base and 5 bases, with 11 bases remaining between them. In DNA, the CDR3 is TGTGCCAGCAGCTTAGGTCCGTCGGGGGAGACCCAGTACTTC. This gives the protein CASSLGPSGETQYF. Filled out from reference TRBV7-2 and TRBJ2-5, the complete variable domain reads GAGVSQSPSNKVTEKGKDVELRCDPISGHTALYWYRQSLGQGLEFLIYFQGNSAPDKSGLPSDRFSAERTGGSVSTLTIQRTQQEDSAVYLCASSLGPSGETQYFGPGTRLLVL.

The chain recombines TRBV6-5 with TRBJ1-5; 7 bases agree with TRBD1. Germline V lookup: CDR1 MNHEY, CDR2 SVGAGI. The ends lost 7 bases at V and 7 bases at J; junction bases unmatched: 10. CDR3 size: 14 residues. The CDR3 sequence: CASTATGARQPQHF. CDR3 nucleotides: TGTGCCAGCACCGCTACAGGGGCTCGACAGCCCCAGCATTTT.

The rearrangement links TRBV7-9 to TRBJ2-3; a possible D gene is TRBD1 (6 bases). Germline V gene sequence: CDR1 SEHNR, CDR2 FQNEAQ (reference sequence). The CDR3 length is 15 residues. The ends were cut back, 4 bases at V and 2 bases at J, with 13 bases in the middle. The chain's CDR3 is CASSSNRVDTDTQYF. CDR3 bases: TGTGCCAGCAGCTCAAACAGGGTCGACACAGATACGCAGTATTTT.

This chain connects TRBV4-1 to TRBJ2-7, with D unclear. Germline values: CDR1 MGHRA, CDR2 YSYEKL. V lost 3 bases, J lost 2 bases, and 11 bases lay in between. There are 14 residues in the CDR3. CDR3 sequence (DNA): TGCGCCAGCAGCCATGCCGGGTCTCCCTACGAGCAGTACTTC. Amino acids: CASSHAGSPYEQYF.